This TCR beta chain was identified during a study of blood T cell repertoires in COVID-19. Study as a whole: Sources were T cells, B-cell-depleted T cells, or PBMCs; the material itself was cDNA or gDNA.

Germline CDR1 KGHDR, CDR2 SFDVKD. This CDR3 region has 16 residues. Trimming cost V 7 bases and J 10 bases, with 25 bases left between them. The assay was immunoSEQ multiplex PCR, and TCRdb's table has in-frame clones only and misses some. The data contain more than 85,000 clones, roughly 92% of them singletons. The rearrangement joins TRBV24-1 to TRBJ2-1; a weak D match, TRBD1 (7 bases). Material: peripheral blood. The sequence was obtained from a woman between 50 and 59 years old with COVID-19, enrolled during active disease. The CDR3 protein is CATRSTGTALAEEQFF. CDR3 coding DNA: TGTGCCACCAGATCTACCGGGACAGCCTTAGCGGAGGAGCAGTTCTTC.